One sample yielded the 4 T cell receptor beta chains listed below, sequenced in a study of identical twins. TCRdb reprocessed the 5' RACE reads with MiXCR, giving one entry per CDR3 protein. The profile covers 600,000 to 800,000 distinct CDR3 sequences, with about 20% appearing a single time and about 4.3% taken by the ten largest. Another study also made use of these data, one on T cells expressing NK-cell markers.

The specimen sequenced was PBMCs. The receptor set was obtained from a woman under 30 in good health.

The rearrangement links TRBV5-1 to TRBJ2-1; the match to TRBD2 covers 9 bases. In germline, CDR1 is SGHRS, CDR2 YFSETQ. The CDR3 is 14 residues long. V gave up 4 bases and J gave up 10 bases; unmatched junction bases: 9. The CDR3 is CASSEAGGLQEQFF. CDR3 nucleotides: TGCGCCAGCAGCGAGGCGGGGGGGCTTCAGGAGCAGTTCTTC.

The genes are TRBV20-1 and TRBJ2-7, with D unresolved. The CDR3 covers 13 residues. CDR1 is DFQATT, CDR2 SNEGSKA, per germline (reference sequence). Trimming removed 5 bases at V and 0 bases at J, with 11 bases between. The CDR3 nucleotides read TGCAGTGCTGCCGGACGGTCCTCCTACGAGCAGTACTTC. Its translation is CSAAGRSSYEQYF.

This clonotype was detected a few times. The genes are TRBV12-3 or TRBV12-4 and TRBJ2-2; a weak D match, TRBD1 (5 bases). Deletions cut 6 bases from V and 2 bases from J, with 16 bases between. The CDR3 totals 16 residues. CDR3 sequence: CASRTRVSANTGELFF. DNA for the CDR3: TGTGCCAGCAGAACCAGGGTATCGGCCAACACCGGGGAGCTGTTTTTT.

V usage is TRBV3-1 and J usage is TRBJ2-2, with 10 bases lining up with TRBD1. Per the germline V gene, CDR1 is LGHDT and CDR2 is YNNKEL (reference sequence). CDR3 length: 17 amino acids. Unmatched junction bases numbered 9, after V lost 4 bases and J lost 4 bases. CDR3 region: CASSPPGTGEVTGELFF. The CDR3 DNA reads TGTGCCAGCAGCCCACCTGGGACAGGGGAGGTCACCGGGGAGCTGTTTTTT.